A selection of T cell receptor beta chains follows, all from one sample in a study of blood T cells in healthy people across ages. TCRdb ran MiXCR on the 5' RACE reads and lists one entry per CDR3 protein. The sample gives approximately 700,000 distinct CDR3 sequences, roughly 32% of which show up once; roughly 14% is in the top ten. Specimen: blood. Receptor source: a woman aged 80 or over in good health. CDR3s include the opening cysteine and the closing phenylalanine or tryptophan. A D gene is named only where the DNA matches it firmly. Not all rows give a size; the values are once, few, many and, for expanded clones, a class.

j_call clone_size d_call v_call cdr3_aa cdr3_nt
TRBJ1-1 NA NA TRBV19 CASSRGEWDTEAFF TGTGCCAGTAGTCGTGGGGAGTGGGACACTGAAGCTTTCTTT
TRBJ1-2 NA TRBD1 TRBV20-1 CSARGRGLGINYGYTF TGCAGTGCTAGAGGAAGGGGGCTGGGTATTAACTATGGCTACACCTTC
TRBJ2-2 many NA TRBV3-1 CASSPPGNTGELFF TGTGCCAGCAGCCCGCCCGGTAACACCGGGGAGCTGTTTTTT
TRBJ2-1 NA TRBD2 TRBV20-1 CSATGGATYNEQFF TGCAGTGCTACCGGGGGGGCCACCTACAATGAGCAGTTCTTC
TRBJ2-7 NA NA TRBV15 CATSADGDYEQYF TGTGCCACCAGCGCCGACGGGGACTACGAGCAGTACTTC
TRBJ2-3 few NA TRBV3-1 CASSQGTRDTQYF TGTGCCAGCAGCCAGGGGACAAGAGATACGCAGTATTTT
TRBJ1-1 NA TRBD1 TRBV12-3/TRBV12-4 CASSGDSTNTEAFF TGTGCCAGCAGTGGGGACAGTACTAACACTGAAGCTTTCTTT
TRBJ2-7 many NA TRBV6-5 CAAGASSYEQYF TGTGCCGCCGGAGCTAGCTCCTACGAGCAGTACTTC
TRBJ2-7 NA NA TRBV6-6 CASSQLGAYEQYF TGTGCCAGCAGTCAGCTAGGAGCCTACGAGCAGTACTTC
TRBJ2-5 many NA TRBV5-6 CASSWGARETQYF TGTGCCAGCAGCTGGGGGGCGCGAGAGACCCAGTACTTC
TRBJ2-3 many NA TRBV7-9 CASSFKGSTDTQYF TGTGCCAGCAGCTTCAAGGGGTCCACAGATACGCAGTATTTT
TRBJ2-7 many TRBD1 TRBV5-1 CASSLVSGGSYEQYF TGTGCCAGCAGCTTAGTTTCAGGGGGCAGCTACGAGCAGTACTTC
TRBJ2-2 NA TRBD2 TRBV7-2 CASRLAVAGANTGELFF TGTGCCAGCAGACTGGCCGTAGCGGGGGCCAACACCGGGGAGCTGTTTTTT
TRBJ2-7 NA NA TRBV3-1 CASSQGRDPYF TGTGCCAGCAGCCAAGGGAGGGATCCGTACTTC
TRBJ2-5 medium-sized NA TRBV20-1 CSARIRDGDEETQYF TGCAGTGCTAGAATCCGGGACGGGGACGAAGAGACCCAGTACTTC
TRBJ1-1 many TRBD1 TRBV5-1 CASSLAGTGGARAFF TGCGCCAGCAGCTTGGCTGGGACAGGGGGCGCCCGGGCTTTCTTT
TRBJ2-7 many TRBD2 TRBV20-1 CSARTTSITSGEQYF TGCAGTGCTAGAACAACCTCTATAACTAGCGGAGAGCAGTACTTC
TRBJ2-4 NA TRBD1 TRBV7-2 CASSPLTGNSNIQYF TGTGCCAGCAGTCCTCTGACAGGGAACTCCAACATTCAGTACTTC
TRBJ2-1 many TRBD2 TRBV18 CASSPPPSGFYNEQFF TGTGCCAGCTCACCACCACCTAGCGGGTTCTACAATGAGCAGTTCTTC
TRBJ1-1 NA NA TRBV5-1 CASSLAGGWTEAFF TGCGCCAGCAGCTTGGCCGGAGGCTGGACTGAAGCTTTCTTT
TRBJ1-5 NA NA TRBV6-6 CASGYGSGNQPQHF TGTGCCAGCGGTTACGGGTCAGGCAATCAGCCCCAGCATTTT
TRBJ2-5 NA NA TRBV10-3 CAISESTSRETQYF TGTGCCATCAGTGAGTCTACTAGCAGAGAGACCCAGTACTTC
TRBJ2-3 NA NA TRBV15 CATSRALSTQYF TGTGCCACCAGCAGGGCATTGAGTACGCAGTATTTT
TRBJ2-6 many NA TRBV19 CASSPALSGANVLTF TGTGCCAGTAGTCCAGCTTTATCTGGGGCCAACGTCCTGACTTTC
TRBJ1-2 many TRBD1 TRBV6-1 CASRATGGSYSYGYTF TGTGCCAGCAGAGCGACAGGGGGCTCTTACAGCTATGGCTACACCTTC
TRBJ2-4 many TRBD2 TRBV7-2 CASSPRLAGDTLAKNIQYF TGTGCCAGCAGCCCGCGACTAGCGGGGGATACCTTAGCCAAAAACATTCAGTACTTC
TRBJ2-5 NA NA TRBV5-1 CASSLEGARGETQYF TGCGCCAGCAGCTTGGAAGGTGCCCGGGGAGAGACCCAGTACTTC
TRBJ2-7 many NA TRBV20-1 CSARIQSYSYEQYF TGCAGTGCTAGGATTCAATCGTACTCCTACGAGCAGTACTTC
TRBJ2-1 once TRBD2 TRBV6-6 CASRVTSGEWGEQFF TGTGCCAGCAGAGTGACTAGCGGGGAATGGGGTGAGCAGTTCTTC
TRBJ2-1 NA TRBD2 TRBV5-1 CASSLGPPGLAGDEQFF TGCGCCAGCAGCTTGGGACCCCCGGGACTAGCTGGAGATGAGCAGTTCTTC
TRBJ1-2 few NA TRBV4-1 CASSQEGAGKRYGYTF TGCGCCAGCAGCCAAGAAGGGGCAGGGAAACGCTATGGCTACACCTTC
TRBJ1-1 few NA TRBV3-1 CASSFRRGNTEAFF TGTGCCAGCAGTTTTCGTCGAGGGAACACTGAAGCTTTCTTT
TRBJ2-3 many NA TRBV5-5 CASSLVETDTQYF TGTGCCAGCAGCTTGGTGGAAACAGATACGCAGTATTTT
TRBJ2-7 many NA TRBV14 CASRPTATYEQYF TGTGCCAGCAGGCCGACAGCGACCTACGAGCAGTACTTC
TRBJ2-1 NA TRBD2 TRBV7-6 CASSLGEGLADNEQFF TGTGCCAGCAGCTTGGGGGAGGGCCTAGCGGACAATGAGCAGTTCTTC
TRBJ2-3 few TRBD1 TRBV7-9 CASSSGQGFLADTQYF TGTGCCAGCAGCTCTGGACAGGGTTTCTTGGCAGATACGCAGTATTTT
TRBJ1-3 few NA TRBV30 CAWSVSVGPKNTIYF TGTGCCTGGAGTGTATCGGTGGGGCCTAAAAACACCATATATTTT
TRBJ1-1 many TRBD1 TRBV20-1 CSARDQVRTGRVADTEAFF TGCAGTGCTAGAGATCAGGTCAGGACAGGGAGAGTCGCGGACACTGAAGCTTTCTTT
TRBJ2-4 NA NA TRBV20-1 CSAQDPAKNIQYF TGCAGTGCCCAGGACCCAGCTAAAAACATTCAGTACTTC
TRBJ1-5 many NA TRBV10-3 CAISERGNNQPQHF TGTGCCATCAGTGAGCGGGGAAACAATCAGCCCCAGCATTTT
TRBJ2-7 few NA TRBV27 CASSLVPRSYEQYF TGTGCCAGCAGCCTAGTACCCCGCTCCTACGAGCAGTACTTC
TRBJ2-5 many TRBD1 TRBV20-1 CSVATGGYQETQYF TGCAGTGTCGCGACAGGGGGGTACCAAGAGACCCAGTACTTC
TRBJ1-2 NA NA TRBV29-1 CSVEPWQGSYGYTF TGCAGCGTTGAACCCTGGCAGGGGAGCTATGGCTACACCTTC
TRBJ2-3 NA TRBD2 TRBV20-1 CSARPGLASFGNTQYF TGCAGTGCTAGACCGGGACTAGCCTCATTCGGGAATACGCAGTATTTT
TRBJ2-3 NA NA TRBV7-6 CASSLGLREFTDTQYF TGTGCCAGCAGCTTAGGCCTAAGGGAATTCACAGATACGCAGTATTTT
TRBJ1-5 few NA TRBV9 CASSVGSVGSQPQHF TGTGCCAGCAGCGTAGGTTCGGTGGGTTCTCAGCCCCAGCATTTT
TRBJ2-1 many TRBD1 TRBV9 CASSVGLRDRETEQFF TGTGCCAGCAGCGTAGGTCTCCGGGACAGGGAAACTGAGCAGTTCTTC
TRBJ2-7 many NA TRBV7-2 CASSRGRDITYEQYF TGTGCCAGCAGCCGAGGCCGGGACATCACCTACGAGCAGTACTTC
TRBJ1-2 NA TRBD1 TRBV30 CAWSGYRGDYGYTF TGTGCCTGGAGTGGGTACAGGGGCGACTATGGCTACACCTTC